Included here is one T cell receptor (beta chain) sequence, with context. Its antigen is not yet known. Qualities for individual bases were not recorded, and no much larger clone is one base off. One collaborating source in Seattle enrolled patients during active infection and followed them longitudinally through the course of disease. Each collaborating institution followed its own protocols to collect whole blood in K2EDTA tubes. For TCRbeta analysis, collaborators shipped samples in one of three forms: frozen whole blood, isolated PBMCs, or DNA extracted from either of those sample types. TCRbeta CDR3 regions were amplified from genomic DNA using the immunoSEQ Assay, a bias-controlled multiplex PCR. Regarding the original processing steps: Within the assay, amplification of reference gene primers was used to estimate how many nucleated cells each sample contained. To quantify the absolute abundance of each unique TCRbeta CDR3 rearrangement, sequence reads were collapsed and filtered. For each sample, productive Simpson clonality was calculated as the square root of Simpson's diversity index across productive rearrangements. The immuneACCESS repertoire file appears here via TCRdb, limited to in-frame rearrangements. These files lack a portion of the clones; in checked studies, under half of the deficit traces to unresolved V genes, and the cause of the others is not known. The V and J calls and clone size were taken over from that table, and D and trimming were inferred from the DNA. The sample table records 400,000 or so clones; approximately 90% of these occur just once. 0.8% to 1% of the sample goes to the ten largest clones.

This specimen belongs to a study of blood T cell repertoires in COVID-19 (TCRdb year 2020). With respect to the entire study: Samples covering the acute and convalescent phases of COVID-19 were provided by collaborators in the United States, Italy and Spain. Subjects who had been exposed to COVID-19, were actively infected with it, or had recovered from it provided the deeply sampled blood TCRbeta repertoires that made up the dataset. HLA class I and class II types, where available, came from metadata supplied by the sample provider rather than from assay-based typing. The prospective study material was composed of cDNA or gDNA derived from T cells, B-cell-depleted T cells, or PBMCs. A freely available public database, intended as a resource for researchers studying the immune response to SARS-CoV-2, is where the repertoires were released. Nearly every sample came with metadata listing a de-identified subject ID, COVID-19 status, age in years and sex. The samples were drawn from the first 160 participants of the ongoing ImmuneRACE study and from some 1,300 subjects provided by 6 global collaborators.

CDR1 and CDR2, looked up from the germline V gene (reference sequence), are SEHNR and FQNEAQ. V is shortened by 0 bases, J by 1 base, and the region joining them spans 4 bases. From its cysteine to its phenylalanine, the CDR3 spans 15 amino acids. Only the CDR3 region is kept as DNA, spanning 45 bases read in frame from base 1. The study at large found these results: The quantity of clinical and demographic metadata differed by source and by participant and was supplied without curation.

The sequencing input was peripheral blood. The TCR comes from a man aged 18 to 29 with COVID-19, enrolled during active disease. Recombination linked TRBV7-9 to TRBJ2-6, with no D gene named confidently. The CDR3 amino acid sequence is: CASSLAESGANVLTF. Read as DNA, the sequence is TGTGCCAGCAGCTTAGCCGAGTCTGGGGCCAACGTCCTGACTTTC.